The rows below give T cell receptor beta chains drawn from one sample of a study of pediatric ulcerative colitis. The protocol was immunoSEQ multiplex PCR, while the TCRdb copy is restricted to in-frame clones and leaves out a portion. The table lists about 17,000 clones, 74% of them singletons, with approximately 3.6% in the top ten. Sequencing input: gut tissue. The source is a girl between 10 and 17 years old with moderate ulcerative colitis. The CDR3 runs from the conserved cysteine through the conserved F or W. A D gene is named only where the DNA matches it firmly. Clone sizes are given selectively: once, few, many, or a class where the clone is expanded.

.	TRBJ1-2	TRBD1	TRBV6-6	TGTGCCAGCAGCAACACAGGGGTTAGTGGCTACACCTTC	CASSNTGVSGYTF
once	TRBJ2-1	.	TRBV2	TGTGCCAGCAGGGAAATGGGGGGCCCATACAATGAGCAGTTCTTC	CASREMGGPYNEQFF
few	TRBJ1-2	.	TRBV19	TGTGCCAGTAGTATCGGGCAGGCCGGCCATGGCTACACCTTC	CASSIGQAGHGYTF
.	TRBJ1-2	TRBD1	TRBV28	TGTGCCAGCAGTTTATGGGACAGGGGCTACGGCTACACCTTC	CASSLWDRGYGYTF
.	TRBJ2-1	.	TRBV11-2	TGTGCCAGCAGCCCCCCGGCCGGGCCCCATGAGCAGTTCTTC	CASSPPAGPHEQFF
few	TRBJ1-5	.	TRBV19	TGTGCCAGTAGTGTACAGGGTCTTTCGGTGTTTAGCAATCAGCCCCAGCATTTT	CASSVQGLSVFSNQPQHF
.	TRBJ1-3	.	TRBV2	TGTGCCAGCAGTGATCGGGGGGGGACCGACTCTGGAAACACCATATATTTT	CASSDRGGTDSGNTIYF
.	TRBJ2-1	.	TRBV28	TGTGCCAGCAGTTTAACCCAACTCAATGAGCAGTTCTTC	CASSLTQLNEQFF
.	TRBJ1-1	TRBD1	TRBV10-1	TGCGCCAAACCTTCGCGAGGGGGCATGAACACTGAAGCTTTCTTT	CAKPSRGGMNTEAFF
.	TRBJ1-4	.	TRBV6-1	TGTGCCAGCAGTGCCTGGGACACTAGTAAGAATGAAAAACTGTTTTTT	CASSAWDTSKNEKLFF
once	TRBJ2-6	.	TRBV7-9	TGTGCCAGCAGCTTAGGCAGAGACGAAAGGGGCTCTGGGGCCAACGTCCTGACTTTC	CASSLGRDERGSGANVLTF
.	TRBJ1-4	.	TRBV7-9	TGTGCCAGCAGCCCCTCCCGGGACTTAGAAAAACTGTTTTTT	CASSPSRDLEKLFF
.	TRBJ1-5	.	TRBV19	TGTGCCAGTAGTACTTGGCCTCAGCCCCAGCATTTT	CASSTWPQPQHF
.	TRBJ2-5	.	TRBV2	TGTGCCAGCACCCGGGGGTGGGAGACCCAGTACTTC	CASTRGWETQYF
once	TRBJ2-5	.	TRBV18	TGTGCCGGAGGGGAACGCCTCCAAGAGACCCAGTACTTC	CAGGERLQETQYF
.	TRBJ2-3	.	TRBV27	TGTGCCAGCAGTTTATCTAGGCTGGCCTTGGGTGGTACGCAGTATTTT	CASSLSRLALGGTQYF
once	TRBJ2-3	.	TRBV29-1	TGCAGCGTTGGGAAAAGGGACACAGATACGCAGTATTTT	CSVGKRDTDTQYF
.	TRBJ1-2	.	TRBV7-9	TGTGCCAGCAGCTTCGAAAACTATGGCTACACCTTC	CASSFENYGYTF
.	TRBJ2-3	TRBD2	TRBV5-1	TGCGCCAGCAGCTTCGGGACTAGCGGCACAGATACGCAGTATTTT	CASSFGTSGTDTQYF
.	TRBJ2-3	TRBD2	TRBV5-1	TGCGCCAGCAGCAGAGGACTAGCGGGAGGGCCCGGCACAGATACGCAGTATTTT	CASSRGLAGGPGTDTQYF
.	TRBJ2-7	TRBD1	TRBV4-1	TGCGCCAGCAGCCGAGAGGACAGGACGAACTACGAGCAGTACTTC	CASSREDRTNYEQYF
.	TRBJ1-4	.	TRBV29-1	TGCAGCGTTGAAGATTTGGAACAACGTGGCGGAAAACTGTTTTTT	CSVEDLEQRGGKLFF
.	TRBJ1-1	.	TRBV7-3	TGTGCCAGCAGCTTAACGCAGGGGAACACTGAAGCTTTCTTT	CASSLTQGNTEAFF
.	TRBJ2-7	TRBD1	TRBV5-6	TGTGCCAGCAGAAAGGGGGCCCCGGGCTACGAGCAGTACTTC	CASRKGAPGYEQYF
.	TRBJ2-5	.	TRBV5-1	TGCGCCAGCAGCAGCGGTTCGGGGGGCCTGGAGACCCAGTACTTC	CASSSGSGGLETQYF
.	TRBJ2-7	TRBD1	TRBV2	TGTGCCACCACAGCCCGAGGGACAGAATATACCTACGAGCAGTACTTC	CATTARGTEYTYEQYF
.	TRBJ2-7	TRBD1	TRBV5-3	TGTGCCAGAAGCGCTGGAGGGGGTAGGGGACAGGGTGCCTACGAGCAGTACTTC	CARSAGGGRGQGAYEQYF
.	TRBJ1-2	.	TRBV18	TGTGCCAGCTCTCGGGGGGGCATCGGCTACACCTTC	CASSRGGIGYTF
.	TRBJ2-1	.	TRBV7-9	TGTGCCAGCAGCCAATCCCTAGGGAACTCCTACAATGAGCAGTTCTTC	CASSQSLGNSYNEQFF
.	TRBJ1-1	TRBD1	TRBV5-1	TGCGCCAGCAGCTTGGATATGGGACAGGAGAGGACTGAAGCTTTCTTT	CASSLDMGQERTEAFF
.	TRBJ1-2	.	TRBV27	TGTGCCAGCAGTTTCAGGGACGGTTATGGCTACACCTTC	CASSFRDGYGYTF
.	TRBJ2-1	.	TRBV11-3	TGTGCCAGCAGCTTAGACAGGGGAGGCAATGAGCAGTTCTTC	CASSLDRGGNEQFF
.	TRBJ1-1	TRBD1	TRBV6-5	TGTGCCAGCATCCTAACCGGACAGGGTCGTACTGAAGCTTTCTTT	CASILTGQGRTEAFF